This TCR beta chain was documented in a study of shared clonotypes between healthy human individuals. The table came from immunoSEQ multiplex PCR; TCRdb's copy has only in-frame clones and leaves some out. The sample records more than 850,000 clones, 70% to 80% being singletons. The V gene end was trimmed by 2 bases and the J gene end by 1 base; junction bases not matched to a gene: 5. Germline values: CDR1 MDHEN, CDR2 SYDVKM. The CDR3 is 16 residues long. This TCR derives from a man between 18 and 29 years old in good health. Some clones in this sample may be carry-over from other donors' samples. The rearrangement links TRBV28 to TRBJ2-3, with TRBD2 matching 8 bases. Sequencing was carried out using memory CD4+ T cells from PBMCs. Subset described: CD45RA-negative fraction. The CDR3 reads CASSLGGAGGTDTQYF. DNA for the CDR3: TGTGCCAGCAGTTTAGGTGGAGCGGGAGGCACAGATACGCAGTATTTT.